This TCR beta chain was recovered during a study of beta chain features in type 1 diabetes. Sequencing targeted expressed TCRB transcripts, as all isolated RNA had been reverse transcribed. Sequenced by immunoSEQ multiplex PCR; TCRdb stores in-frame clones only, minus some. The sample includes about 900,000 clones, around a sixth of them seen just once. Trimming shortened V by 6 bases and J by 0 bases, and 12 bases separated the two germline ends. Germline loops: CDR1 MNHNY, CDR2 SVGAGI (reference sequence). The CDR3 sequence is 15 residues long. The chain carries TRBV6-6 and TRBJ1-5; D is perhaps TRBD1 (5 bases). This clonotype was obtained from a woman aged 18-29 years in good health. The source material was naive CD4+ T cells from blood. As DNA, the CDR3 is TGTGCCAGCAGCCGGGACGGCGATAGCAATCAGCCCCAGCATTTT. As protein: CASSRDGDSNQPQHF.